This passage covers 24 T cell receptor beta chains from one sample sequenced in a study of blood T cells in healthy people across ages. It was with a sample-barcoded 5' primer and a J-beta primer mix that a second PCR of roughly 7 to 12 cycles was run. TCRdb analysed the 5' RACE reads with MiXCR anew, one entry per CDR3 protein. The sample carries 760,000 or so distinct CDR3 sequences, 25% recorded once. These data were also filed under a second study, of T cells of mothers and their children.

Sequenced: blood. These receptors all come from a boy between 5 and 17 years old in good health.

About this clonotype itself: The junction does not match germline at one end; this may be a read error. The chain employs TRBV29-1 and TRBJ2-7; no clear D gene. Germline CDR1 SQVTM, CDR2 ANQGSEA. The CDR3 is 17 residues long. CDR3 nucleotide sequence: TGCAGCGCTGAACCGGCTCACCCCTTCCTCGACCTCTACGAGCAGTACTTC. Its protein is CSAEPAHPFLDLYEQYF.

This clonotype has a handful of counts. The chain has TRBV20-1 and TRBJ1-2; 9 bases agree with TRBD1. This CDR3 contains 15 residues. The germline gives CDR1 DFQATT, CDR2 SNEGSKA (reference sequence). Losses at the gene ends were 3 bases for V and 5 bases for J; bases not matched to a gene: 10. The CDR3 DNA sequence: TGCAGTGCTAGCTACCGGGACAGGGTCCCTTATGGCTACACCTTC. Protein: CSASYRDRVPYGYTF.

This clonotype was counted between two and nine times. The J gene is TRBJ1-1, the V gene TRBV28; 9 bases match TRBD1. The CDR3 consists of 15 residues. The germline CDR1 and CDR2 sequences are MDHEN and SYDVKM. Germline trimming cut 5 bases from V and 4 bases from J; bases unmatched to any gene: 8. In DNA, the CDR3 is TGTGCCAGCAGTACCGGGACAGGGCCTTTCACTGAAGCTTTCTTT. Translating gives CASSTGTGPFTEAFF.

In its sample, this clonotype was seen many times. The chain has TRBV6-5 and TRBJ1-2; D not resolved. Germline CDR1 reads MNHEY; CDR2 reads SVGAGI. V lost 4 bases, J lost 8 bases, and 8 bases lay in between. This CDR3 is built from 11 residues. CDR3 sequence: CASSSGQGYTF. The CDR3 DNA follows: TGTGCCAGCAGTTCCGGTCAGGGCTACACCTTC.

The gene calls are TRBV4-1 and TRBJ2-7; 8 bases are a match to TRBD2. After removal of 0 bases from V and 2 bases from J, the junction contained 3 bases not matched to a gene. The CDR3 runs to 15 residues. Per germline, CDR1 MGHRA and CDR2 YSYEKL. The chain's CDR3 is CASSQDRGGPYEQYF. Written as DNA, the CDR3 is TGCGCCAGCAGCCAAGATCGGGGGGGCCCCTACGAGCAGTACTTC.

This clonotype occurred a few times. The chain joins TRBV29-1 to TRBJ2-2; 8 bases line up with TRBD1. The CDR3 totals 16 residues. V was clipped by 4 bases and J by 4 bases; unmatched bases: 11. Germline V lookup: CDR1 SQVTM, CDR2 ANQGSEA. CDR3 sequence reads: CSVAGSGTGLTGELFF. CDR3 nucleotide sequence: TGCAGCGTTGCCGGATCCGGGACAGGCCTCACCGGGGAGCTGTTTTTT.

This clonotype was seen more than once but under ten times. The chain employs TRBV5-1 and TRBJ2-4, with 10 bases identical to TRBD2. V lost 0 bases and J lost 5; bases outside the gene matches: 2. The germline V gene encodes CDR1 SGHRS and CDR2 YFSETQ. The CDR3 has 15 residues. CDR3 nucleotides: TGCGCCAGCAGCTTGGAAGCGGGAGGGGAAAACATTCAGTACTTC. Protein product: CASSLEAGGENIQYF.

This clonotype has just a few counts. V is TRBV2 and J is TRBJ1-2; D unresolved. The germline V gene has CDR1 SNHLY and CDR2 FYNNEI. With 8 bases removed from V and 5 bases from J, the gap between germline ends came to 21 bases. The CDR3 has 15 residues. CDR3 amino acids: CASGSGWADGYGYTF. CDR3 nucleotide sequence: TGTGCCAGCGGCTCCGGGTGGGCAGACGGGTATGGCTACACCTTC. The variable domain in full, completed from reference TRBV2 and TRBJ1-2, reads EPEVTQTPSHQVTQMGQEVILRCVPISNHLYFYWYRQILGQKVEFLVSFYNNEISEKSEIFDDQFSVERPDGSNFTLKIRSTKLEDSAMYFCASGSGWADGYGYTFGSGTRLTVV.

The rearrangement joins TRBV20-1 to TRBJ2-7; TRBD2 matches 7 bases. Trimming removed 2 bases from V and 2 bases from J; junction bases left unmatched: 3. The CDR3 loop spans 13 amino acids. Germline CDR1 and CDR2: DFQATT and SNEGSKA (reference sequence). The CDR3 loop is CSARPGGAYEQYF. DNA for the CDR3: TGCAGTGCTAGACCGGGAGGAGCCTACGAGCAGTACTTC.

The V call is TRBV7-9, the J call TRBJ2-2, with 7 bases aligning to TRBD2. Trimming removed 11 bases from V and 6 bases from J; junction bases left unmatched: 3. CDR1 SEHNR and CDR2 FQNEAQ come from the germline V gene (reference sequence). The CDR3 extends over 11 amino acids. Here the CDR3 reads CAPGGPGELFF. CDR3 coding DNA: TGTGCCCCGGGAGGTCCCGGGGAGCTGTTTTTT.

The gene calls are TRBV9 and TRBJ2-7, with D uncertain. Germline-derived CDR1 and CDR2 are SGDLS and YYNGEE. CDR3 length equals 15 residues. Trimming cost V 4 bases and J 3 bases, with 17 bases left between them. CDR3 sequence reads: CASSPELSGSYEQYF. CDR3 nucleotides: TGTGCCAGCAGCCCCGAGTTAAGTGGCAGCTACGAGCAGTACTTC.

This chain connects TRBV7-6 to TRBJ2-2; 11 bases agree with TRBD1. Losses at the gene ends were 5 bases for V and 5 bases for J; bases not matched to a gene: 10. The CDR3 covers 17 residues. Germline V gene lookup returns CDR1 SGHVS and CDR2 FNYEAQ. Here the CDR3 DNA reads TGTGCCAGCAGCACAAAAGTCGGACAGGGGGCAACCGGGGAGCTGTTTTTT. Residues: CASSTKVGQGATGELFF.

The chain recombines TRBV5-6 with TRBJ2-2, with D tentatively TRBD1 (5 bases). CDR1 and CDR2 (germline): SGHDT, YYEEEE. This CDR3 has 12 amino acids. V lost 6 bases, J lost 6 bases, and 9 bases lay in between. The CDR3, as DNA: TGTGCCAGCACCCAGGGTTCCGGGGAGCTGTTTTTT. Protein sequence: CASTQGSGELFF. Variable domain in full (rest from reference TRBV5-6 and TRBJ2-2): DAGVTQSPTHLIKTRGQQVTLRCSPKSGHDTVSWYQQALGQGPQFIFQYYEEEERQRGNFPDRFSGHQFPNYSSELNVNALLLGDSALYLCASTQGSGELFFGEGSRLTVL.

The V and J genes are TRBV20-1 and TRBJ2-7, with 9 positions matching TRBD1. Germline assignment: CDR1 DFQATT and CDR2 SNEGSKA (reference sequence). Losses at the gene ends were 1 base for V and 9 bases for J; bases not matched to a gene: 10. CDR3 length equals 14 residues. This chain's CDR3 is CSARVVGQGIAQYF. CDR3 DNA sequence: TGCAGTGCTAGAGTGGTGGGACAGGGAATCGCGCAGTACTTC.

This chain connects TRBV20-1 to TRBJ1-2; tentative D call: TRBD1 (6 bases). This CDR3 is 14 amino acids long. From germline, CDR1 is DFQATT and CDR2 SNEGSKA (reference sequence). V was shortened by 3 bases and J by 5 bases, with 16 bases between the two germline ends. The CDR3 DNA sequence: TGCAGTGCTAGTCATCGGGACACAGTTTATGGCTACACCTTC. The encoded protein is CSASHRDTVYGYTF.

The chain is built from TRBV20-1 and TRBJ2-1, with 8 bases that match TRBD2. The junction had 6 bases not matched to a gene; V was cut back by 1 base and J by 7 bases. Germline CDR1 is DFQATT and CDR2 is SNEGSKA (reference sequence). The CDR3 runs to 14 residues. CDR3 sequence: CSARAGGPINEQFF. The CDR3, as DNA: TGCAGTGCTAGAGCGGGAGGGCCAATTAATGAGCAGTTCTTC.

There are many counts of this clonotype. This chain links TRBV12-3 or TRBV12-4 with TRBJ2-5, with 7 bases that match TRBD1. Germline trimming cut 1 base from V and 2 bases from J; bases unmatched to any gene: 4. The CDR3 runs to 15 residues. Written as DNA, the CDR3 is TGTGCCAGCAGTTTAGGGACAGGAATACAAGAGACCCAGTACTTC. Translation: CASSLGTGIQETQYF.

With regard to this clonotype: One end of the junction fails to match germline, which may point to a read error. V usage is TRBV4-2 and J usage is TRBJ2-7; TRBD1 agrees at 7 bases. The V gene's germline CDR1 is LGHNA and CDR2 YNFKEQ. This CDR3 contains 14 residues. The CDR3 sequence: CASSQRPGGYELYF. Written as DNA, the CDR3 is TGTGCCAGCAGCCAAAGACCAGGGGGTTACGAGCTGTACTTC.

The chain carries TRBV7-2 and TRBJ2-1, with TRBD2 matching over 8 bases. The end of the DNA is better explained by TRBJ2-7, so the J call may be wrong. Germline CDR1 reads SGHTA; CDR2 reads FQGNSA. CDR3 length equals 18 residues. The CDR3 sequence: CASSLAFSSGTRTSEQYF. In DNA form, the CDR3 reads TGTGCCAGCAGCTTAGCTTTTTCCTCCGGGACTAGAACCTCCGAGCAGTACTTC.

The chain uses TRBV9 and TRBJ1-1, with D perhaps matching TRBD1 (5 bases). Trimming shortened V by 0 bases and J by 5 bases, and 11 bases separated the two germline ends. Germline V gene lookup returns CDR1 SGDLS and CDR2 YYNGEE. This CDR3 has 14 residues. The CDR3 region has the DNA TGTGCCAGCAGCGTAGGCAGGGCGCCAACTGAAGCTTTCTTT. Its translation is CASSVGRAPTEAFF.

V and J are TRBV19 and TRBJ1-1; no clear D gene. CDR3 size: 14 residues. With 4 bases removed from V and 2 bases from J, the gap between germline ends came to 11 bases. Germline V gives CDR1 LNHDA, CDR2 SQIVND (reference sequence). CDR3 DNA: TGTGCCAGTAGTACTACCGGAAGCAACACTGAAGCTTTCTTT. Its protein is CASSTTGSNTEAFF.

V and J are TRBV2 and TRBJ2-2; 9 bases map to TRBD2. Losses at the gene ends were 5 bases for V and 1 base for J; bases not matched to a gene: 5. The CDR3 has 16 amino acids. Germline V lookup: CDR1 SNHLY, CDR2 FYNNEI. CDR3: CASSSLAGLNTGELFF. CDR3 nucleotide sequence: TGTGCCAGCAGTTCTCTAGCGGGGTTGAACACCGGGGAGCTGTTTTTT.

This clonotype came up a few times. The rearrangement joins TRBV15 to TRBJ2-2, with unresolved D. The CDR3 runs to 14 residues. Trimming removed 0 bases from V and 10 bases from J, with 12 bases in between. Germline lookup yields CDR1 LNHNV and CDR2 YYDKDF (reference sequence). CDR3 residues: CATSRDVSRVELFF. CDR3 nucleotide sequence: TGTGCCACCAGCAGAGATGTATCCCGGGTGGAGCTGTTTTTT. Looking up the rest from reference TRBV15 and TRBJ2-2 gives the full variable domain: DAMVIQNPRYQVTQFGKPVTLSCSQTLNHNVMYWYQQKSSQAPKLLFHYYDKDFNNEADTPDNFQSRRPNTSFCFLDIRSPGLGDTAMYLCATSRDVSRVELFFGEGSRLTVL.

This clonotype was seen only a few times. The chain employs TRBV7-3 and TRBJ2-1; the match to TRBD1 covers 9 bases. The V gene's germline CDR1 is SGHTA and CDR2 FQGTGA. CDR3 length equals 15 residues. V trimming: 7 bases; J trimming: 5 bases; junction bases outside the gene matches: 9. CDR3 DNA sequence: TGTGCCAGCACCTCCGGGACAGGGCTAAACAATGAGCAGTTCTTC. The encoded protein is CASTSGTGLNNEQFF. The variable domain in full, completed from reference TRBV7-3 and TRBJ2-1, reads GAGVSQTPSNKVTEKGKYVELRCDPISGHTALYWYRQSLGQGPEFLIYFQGTGAADDSGLPNDRFFAVRPEGSVSTLKIQRTERGDSAVYLCASTSGTGLNNEQFFGPGTRLTVL.